The T cell receptor beta chain described here comes from a study of human T cells and chemical hapten exposure. Broader study findings: Among TCRs, those above 1 in 1000 frequency were unaffected by DPC sensitization. PT1 expanded TCR counts and patch test score were linked, and their correlation was positive.

The study's library attached unique molecular identifiers to single cDNA molecules. MiXCR, run by TCRdb on the RACE reads, gives a single entry per CDR3 protein. The sample contains 80,000 to 100,000 distinct CDR3 sequences, about 9.4% of which appear only once. V trimming: 6 bases; J trimming: 4 bases; junction bases outside the gene matches: 6. The CDR3 loop spans 13 amino acids. Looked up from germline, CDR1 is SQVTM and CDR2 is ANQGSEA. This clonotype was recorded at least ten times. The antigen remains unidentified. Time point of the sample: patch test 2, 6 weeks after DPC sensitization. The treatment is: therapeutic diphenylcyclopropenone sensitization with weekly scalp DPC. Every patch test was put on after a blood sample was taken.

The source of this sequence is a woman aged 45 to 65 with alopecia areata. Some clones in this sample may be carry-over from other donors' samples. The rearrangement uses TRBV29-1 and TRBJ1-1; 9 nucleotides agree with TRBD1. This specimen consisted of whole blood, obtained in connection with sensitization to the hapten diphenylcyclopropenone (DPC). CDR3 protein: CSVDRGPTTEAFF. The CDR3 nucleotides read TGCAGCGTGGACAGGGGACCAACCACTGAAGCTTTCTTT.